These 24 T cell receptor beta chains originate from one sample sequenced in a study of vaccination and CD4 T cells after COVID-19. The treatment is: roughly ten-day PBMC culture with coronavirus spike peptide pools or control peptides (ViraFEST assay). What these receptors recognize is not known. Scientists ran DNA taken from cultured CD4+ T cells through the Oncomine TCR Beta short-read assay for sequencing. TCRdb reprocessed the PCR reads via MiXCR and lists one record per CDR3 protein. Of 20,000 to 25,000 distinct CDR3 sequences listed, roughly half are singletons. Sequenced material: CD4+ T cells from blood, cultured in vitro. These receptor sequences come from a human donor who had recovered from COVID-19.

For the CDR3, the DNA is TGTGCCAGCAGTGATAGACAGGGCCCCGGGGAGCTGTTTTTT. Its protein is CASSDRQGPGELFF. This chain links TRBV6-1 with TRBJ2-2; TRBD1 matches at 7 bases. Germline assignment: CDR1 MNHNS and CDR2 SASEGT. V was pared by 3 bases and J by 6 bases, with 4 bases of the junction left unmatched. This CDR3 is built from 14 residues.

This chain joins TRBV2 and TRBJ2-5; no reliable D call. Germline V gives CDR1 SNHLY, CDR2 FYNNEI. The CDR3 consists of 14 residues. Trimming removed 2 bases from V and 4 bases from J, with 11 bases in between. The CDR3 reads CASSERRSLETQYF. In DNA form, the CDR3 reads TGTGCCAGCAGTGAACGCCGGTCCCTAGAGACCCAGTACTTC.

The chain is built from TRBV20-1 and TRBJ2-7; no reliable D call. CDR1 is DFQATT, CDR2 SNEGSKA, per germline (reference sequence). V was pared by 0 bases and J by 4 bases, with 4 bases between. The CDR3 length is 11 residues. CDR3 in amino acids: CSARDFYEQYF. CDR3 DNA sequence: TGCAGTGCTAGAGACTTTTACGAGCAGTACTTC.

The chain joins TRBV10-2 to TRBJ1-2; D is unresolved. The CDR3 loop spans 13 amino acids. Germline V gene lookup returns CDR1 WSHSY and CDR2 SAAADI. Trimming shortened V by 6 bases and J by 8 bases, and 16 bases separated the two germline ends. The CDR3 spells CASSERTGRGYTF. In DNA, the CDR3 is TGCGCCAGCAGCGAGCGGACGGGGAGAGGCTACACCTTC.

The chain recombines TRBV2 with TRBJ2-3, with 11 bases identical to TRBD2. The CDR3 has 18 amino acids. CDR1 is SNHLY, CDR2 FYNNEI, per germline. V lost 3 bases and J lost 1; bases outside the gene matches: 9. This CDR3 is CASSDRVAGGLGTDTQYF. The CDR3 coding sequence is TGTGCCAGCAGTGACCGGGTAGCGGGAGGGCTTGGCACAGATACGCAGTATTTT.

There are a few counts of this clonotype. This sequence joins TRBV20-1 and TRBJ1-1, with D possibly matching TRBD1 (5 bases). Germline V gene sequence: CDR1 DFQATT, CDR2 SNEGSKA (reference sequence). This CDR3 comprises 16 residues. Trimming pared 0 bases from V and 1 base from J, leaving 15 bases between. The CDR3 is CSARDKRGRPNTEAFF. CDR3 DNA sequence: TGCAGTGCTAGAGATAAGAGGGGCAGGCCGAACACTGAAGCTTTCTTT.

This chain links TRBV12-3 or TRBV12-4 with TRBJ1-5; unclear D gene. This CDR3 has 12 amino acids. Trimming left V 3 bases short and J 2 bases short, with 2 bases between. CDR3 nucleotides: TGTGCCAGCAGTTTGGGCAATCAGCCCCAGCATTTT. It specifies CASSLGNQPQHF.

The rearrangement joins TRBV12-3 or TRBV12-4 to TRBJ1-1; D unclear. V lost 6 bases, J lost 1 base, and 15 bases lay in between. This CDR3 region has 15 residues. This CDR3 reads CASRLLGFQNTEAFF. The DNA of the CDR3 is TGTGCCAGCAGACTGCTAGGTTTTCAGAACACTGAAGCTTTCTTT.

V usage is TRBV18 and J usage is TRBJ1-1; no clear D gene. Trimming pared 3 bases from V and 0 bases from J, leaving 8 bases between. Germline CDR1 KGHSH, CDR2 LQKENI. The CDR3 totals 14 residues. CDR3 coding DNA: TGTGCCAGCTCACCTTCAGCCATGAACACTGAAGCTTTCTTT. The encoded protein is CASSPSAMNTEAFF.

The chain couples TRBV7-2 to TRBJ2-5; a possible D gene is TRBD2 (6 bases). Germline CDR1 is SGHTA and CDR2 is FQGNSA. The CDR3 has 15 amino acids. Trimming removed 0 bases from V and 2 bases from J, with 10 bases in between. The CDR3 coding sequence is TGTGCCAGCAGCTTAGCGGGGGGTTCGCAAGAGACCCAGTACTTC. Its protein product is CASSLAGGSQETQYF.

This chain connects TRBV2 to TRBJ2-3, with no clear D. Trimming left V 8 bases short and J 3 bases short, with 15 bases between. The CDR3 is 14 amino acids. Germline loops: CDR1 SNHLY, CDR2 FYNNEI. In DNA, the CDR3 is TGTGCCAGCGGAAGCCCCATGGAAACAGATACGCAGTATTTT. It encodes CASGSPMETDTQYF.

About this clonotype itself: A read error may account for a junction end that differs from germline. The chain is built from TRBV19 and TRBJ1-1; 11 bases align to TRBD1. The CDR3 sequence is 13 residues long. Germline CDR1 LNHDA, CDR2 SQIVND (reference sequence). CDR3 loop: CASSIRDRGGSAF. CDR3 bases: TGTGCCAGTAGTATCCGGGACAGGGGGGGTTCAGCATTT.

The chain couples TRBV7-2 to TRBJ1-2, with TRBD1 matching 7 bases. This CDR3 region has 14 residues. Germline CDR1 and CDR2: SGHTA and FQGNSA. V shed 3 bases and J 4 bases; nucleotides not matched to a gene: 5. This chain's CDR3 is CASSLAGTAYGYTF. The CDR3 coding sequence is TGTGCCAGCAGCTTGGCCGGGACAGCCTATGGCTACACCTTC.

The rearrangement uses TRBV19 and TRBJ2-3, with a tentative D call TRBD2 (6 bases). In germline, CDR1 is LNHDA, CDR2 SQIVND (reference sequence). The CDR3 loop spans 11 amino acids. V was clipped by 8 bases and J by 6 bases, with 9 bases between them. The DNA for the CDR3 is TGTGCCAGTGGCGGAGGGGATACGCAGTATTTT. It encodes CASGGGDTQYF.

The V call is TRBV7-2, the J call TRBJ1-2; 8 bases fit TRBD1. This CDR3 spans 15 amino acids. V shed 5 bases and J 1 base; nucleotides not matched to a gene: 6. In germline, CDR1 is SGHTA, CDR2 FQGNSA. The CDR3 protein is CASSPQGAINYGYTF. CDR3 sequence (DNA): TGTGCCAGCAGCCCCCAGGGGGCGATTAACTATGGCTACACCTTC.

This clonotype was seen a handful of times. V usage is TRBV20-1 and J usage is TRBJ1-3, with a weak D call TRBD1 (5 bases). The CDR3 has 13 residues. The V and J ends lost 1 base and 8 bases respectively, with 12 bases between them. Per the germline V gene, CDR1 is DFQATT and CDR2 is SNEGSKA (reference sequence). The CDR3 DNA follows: TGCAGTGCTAGAGGGGACCGCCGAGACACCATATATTTT. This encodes CSARGDRRDTIYF.

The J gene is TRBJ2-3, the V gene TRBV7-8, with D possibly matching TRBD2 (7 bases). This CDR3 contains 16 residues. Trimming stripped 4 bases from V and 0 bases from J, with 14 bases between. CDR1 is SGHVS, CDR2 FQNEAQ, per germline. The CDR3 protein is CASSSRWGGSTDTQYF. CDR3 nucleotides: TGTGCCAGCAGCTCCAGATGGGGGGGCAGCACAGATACGCAGTATTTT.

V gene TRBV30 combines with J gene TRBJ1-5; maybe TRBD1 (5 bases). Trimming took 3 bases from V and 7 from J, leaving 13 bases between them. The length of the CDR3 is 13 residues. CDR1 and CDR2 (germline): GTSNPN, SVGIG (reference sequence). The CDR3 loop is CAWRSGFEQPQHF. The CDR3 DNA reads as TGTGCCTGGAGATCAGGGTTCGAACAGCCCCAGCATTTT.

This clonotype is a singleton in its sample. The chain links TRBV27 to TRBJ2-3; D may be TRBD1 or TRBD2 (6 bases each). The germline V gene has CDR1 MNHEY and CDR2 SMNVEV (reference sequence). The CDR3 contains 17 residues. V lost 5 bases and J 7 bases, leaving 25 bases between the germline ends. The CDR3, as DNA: TGTGCCAGCAGTACAGGAGGGGGGATAGGGTGGGAGAATACGCAGTATTTT. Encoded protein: CASSTGGGIGWENTQYF.

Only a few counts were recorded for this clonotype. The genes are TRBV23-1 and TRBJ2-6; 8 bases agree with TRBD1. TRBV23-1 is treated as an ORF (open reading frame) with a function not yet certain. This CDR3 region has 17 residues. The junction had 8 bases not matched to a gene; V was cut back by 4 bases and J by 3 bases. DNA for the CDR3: TGCGCCAGCAGTCCACTCACAGGGGGATGTGGGGCCAACGTCCTGACTTTC. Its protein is CASSPLTGGCGANVLTF.

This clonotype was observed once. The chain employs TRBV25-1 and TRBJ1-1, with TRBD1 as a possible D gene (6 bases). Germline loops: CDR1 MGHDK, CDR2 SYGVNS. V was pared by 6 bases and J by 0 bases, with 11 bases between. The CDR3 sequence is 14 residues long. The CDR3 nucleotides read TGTGCCAGCAGCGTAACAGGGATGAACACTGAAGCTTTCTTT. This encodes CASSVTGMNTEAFF.

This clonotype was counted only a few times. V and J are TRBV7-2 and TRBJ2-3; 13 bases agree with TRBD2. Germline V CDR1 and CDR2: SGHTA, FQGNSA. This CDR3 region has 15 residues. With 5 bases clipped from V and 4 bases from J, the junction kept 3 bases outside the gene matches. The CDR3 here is CASSSTSGGADTQYF. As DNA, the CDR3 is TGTGCCAGCAGCAGCACTAGCGGGGGGGCAGATACGCAGTATTTT.

CDR3 protein: CASSFTGWAGNTIYF. The DNA of the CDR3 is TGTGCCAGCAGTTTTACAGGGTGGGCTGGAAACACCATATATTTT. V is TRBV28 and J is TRBJ1-3; TRBD1 is a possible D gene (6 bases). Germline CDR1 and CDR2: MDHEN and SYDVKM. The CDR3 runs to 15 residues. Trimming shortened V by 3 bases and J by 2 bases, and 11 bases separated the two germline ends. The full variable domain, in which reference TRBV28 and TRBJ1-3 provide the parts outside the CDR3, is DVKVTQSSRYLVKRTGEKVFLECVQDMDHENMFWYRQDPGLGLRLIYFSYDVKMKEKGDIPEGYSVSREKKERFSLILESASTNQTSMYLCASSFTGWAGNTIYFGEGSWLTVV.

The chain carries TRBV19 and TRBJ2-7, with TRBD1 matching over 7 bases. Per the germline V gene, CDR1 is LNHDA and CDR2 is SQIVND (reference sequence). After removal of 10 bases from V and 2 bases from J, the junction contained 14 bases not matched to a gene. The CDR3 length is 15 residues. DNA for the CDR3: TGTGCCACCGCAGAAGAAGGGACAGACCCCTACGAGCAGTACTTC. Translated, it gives CATAEEGTDPYEQYF.